The rows below give T cell receptor beta chains drawn from one sample of a study of regulatory and conventional T cells in breast cancer. TCRdb recomputed calls from the PCR reads with MiXCR, one row per CDR3 protein. The sample holds 10,000 or so distinct CDR3 sequences, about a third seen once. The sample taken for sequencing was conventional T cells from blood. These receptor sequences come from a male donor in good health. The CDR3 runs from the conserved cysteine through the conserved F or W. D genes are given only for firm matches. Clone size is given for some rows only: seen once, a few or many times, or a class if the clone is expanded.

TGTGCCAGCAGCTTAGTTGCGGGGGAGTCCTACGAGCAGTACTTC,CASSLVAGESYEQYF,TRBD2,TRBJ2-7,TRBV7-2,.
TGTGCCAGCAGCCAAAGGACGACTAGCGGAAGCACAGATACGCAGTATTTT,CASSQRTTSGSTDTQYF,TRBD2,TRBJ2-3,TRBV14,few
TGCAGTGCTAGCTTAGGGGCGACCGGCAATCAGCCCCAGCATTTT,CSASLGATGNQPQHF,.,TRBJ1-5,TRBV20-1,medium-sized
TGTGCCATCAGTCTGCGGGGGGGCTCGGAGACCCAGTACTTC,CAISLRGGSETQYF,TRBD2,TRBJ2-5,TRBV10-3,few
TGTGCCAGCAGCCAAACCAGCGGAACCTACGAGCAGTACTTC,CASSQTSGTYEQYF,.,TRBJ2-7,TRBV3-1,.
TGCAGCGTCCCCGGAAGCCGGTCGTCTAACTATGGCTACACCTTC,CSVPGSRSSNYGYTF,.,TRBJ1-2,TRBV29-1,.
TGTGCCAGCATACAGAGGACCGGGACAGGGAACCACAATGAGCAGTTCTTC,CASIQRTGTGNHNEQFF,TRBD1,TRBJ2-1,TRBV7-2,.
TGTGCCAGCAGACAGGGGGGGACGAACACCGGGGAGCTGTTTTTT,CASRQGGTNTGELFF,.,TRBJ2-2,TRBV6-5,few
TGCGCCAGCAGCGTCGACAGGGCTAGCAATCAGCCCCAGCATTTT,CASSVDRASNQPQHF,TRBD1,TRBJ1-5,TRBV4-3,few
TGTGCCAGCAGCTTCCCAGGGGCCCCTACGCAGTATTTT,CASSFPGAPTQYF,.,TRBJ2-3,TRBV7-2,.
TGTGCCAGCAGTTACATCTCCCCGGGGGAGCAGTTCTTC,CASSYISPGEQFF,.,TRBJ2-1,TRBV12-3/TRBV12-4,.
TGTGCCAGCGGGACGCGAACCTCCTACGAGCAGTACTTC,CASGTRTSYEQYF,.,TRBJ2-7,TRBV3-1,.
TGCAGTGCTTACGGACTAGCGGGGGGGCTTTGGGGCAATGAGCAGTTCTTC,CSAYGLAGGLWGNEQFF,TRBD2,TRBJ2-1,TRBV20-1,few
TGTGCCAGCAGTTCCCCACGACAGGGTCGCACTGAAGCTTTCTTT,CASSSPRQGRTEAFF,TRBD1,TRBJ1-1,TRBV6-2/TRBV6-3,.
TGTGCCAGCAGCAAAAGAAGAGGGGAGCGGAGACAGGGGGGCTACGAGCAGTACTTC,CASSKRRGERRQGGYEQYF,.,TRBJ2-7,TRBV21-1,.
TGCGCCAGCAGGCGGATTGGCGGGGGGGCAAAAGATACGCAGTATTTT,CASRRIGGGAKDTQYF,TRBD2,TRBJ2-3,TRBV4-1,.
TGTGCCAGCAGCCCCCGGTCAGGCGAAGGTTCACCCCTCCACTTT,CASSPRSGEGSPLHF,.,TRBJ1-6,TRBV13,.
TGTGCCAGCAGTTATGGACAGGGGGCTGCAAGTGAGCAGTACTTC,CASSYGQGAASEQYF,TRBD1,TRBJ2-7,TRBV6-2/TRBV6-3,few
TGTGCCAGCAGCCAAGAAAAGGAGGGGCACGAGCAGTACTTC,CASSQEKEGHEQYF,.,TRBJ2-7,TRBV4-2,medium-sized
TGCGCCAGCAGGGAGACTAGCGGCACAGATACGCAGTATTTT,CASRETSGTDTQYF,TRBD2,TRBJ2-3,TRBV5-1,.
TGCGCCAGCAGCGGAACAGGGTCTGGGGCCAACGTCCTGACTTTC,CASSGTGSGANVLTF,.,TRBJ2-6,TRBV5-1,.
TGTGCCAGCAGCCCCGAGGGGTGGACTCGAGGTGAGCAGTTCTTC,CASSPEGWTRGEQFF,.,TRBJ2-1,TRBV5-4,medium-sized
TGCGCCAGCAGCCGAGGACAGGCCGACAATGAGCAGTTCTTC,CASSRGQADNEQFF,TRBD1,TRBJ2-1,TRBV5-1,.
TGCAGCGTGTCGAAAAGGCTACTTGAGGGAGGCTACACCTTC,CSVSKRLLEGGYTF,.,TRBJ1-2,TRBV29-1,.
TGCGCCAGCAGCTTGGGGGTCGCGGTGTTCACAGATACGCAGTATTTT,CASSLGVAVFTDTQYF,.,TRBJ2-3,TRBV5-1,.
TGTGCCAGCAGGCCCCTAGCGGGGGCCCCCGGGGATACGCAGTATTTT,CASRPLAGAPGDTQYF,TRBD2,TRBJ2-3,TRBV11-2,.
TGTGCCACCAGCAGAGGTGGACGGCGGACCCGCGGGGAGCTGTTTTTT,CATSRGGRRTRGELFF,.,TRBJ2-2,TRBV15,once
TGTGCCAGCAGCCATTGGAAAGGGGATGGGGGCACAGATACGCAGTATTTT,CASSHWKGDGGTDTQYF,.,TRBJ2-3,TRBV11-2,medium-sized
TGTGCCTGGACGACGGGGGGCTTCAACAATGAGCAGTTCTTC,CAWTTGGFNNEQFF,.,TRBJ2-1,TRBV30,.
TGTGCCAGCAGCCAATGGATCGCCGGGACTGAAGCTTTCTTT,CASSQWIAGTEAFF,.,TRBJ1-1,TRBV14,.
TGCGCCAGCAGCTTGGCCGGTCTGGGGTCACCCCTCCACTTT,CASSLAGLGSPLHF,.,TRBJ1-6,TRBV5-1,medium-sized
TGTGCCAGCAGTCCCGGACAGGGCAGGGGCGAGACCCAGTACTTC,CASSPGQGRGETQYF,TRBD1,TRBJ2-5,TRBV12-3/TRBV12-4,few
TGTGCCAGCAGCCAAGATCGTAAATTTGATACGCAGTATTTT,CASSQDRKFDTQYF,.,TRBJ2-3,TRBV3-1,.
TGTGCCATCACTGGGACAGGGGGTGTAGGTGAGCAGTTCTTC,CAITGTGGVGEQFF,TRBD1,TRBJ2-1,TRBV10-3,medium-sized
TGCGCCAGCAGCTTGGGGGGCAGAGAAAATTCACCCCTCCACTTT,CASSLGGRENSPLHF,.,TRBJ1-6,TRBV5-1,medium-sized
TGTGCCATCAGTGGGACTTCCTACGAGCAGTACTTC,CAISGTSYEQYF,.,TRBJ2-7,TRBV10-3,.
TGTGCCAGCAGCGTAGGCGGCAGGGACGAGCAGTACTTC,CASSVGGRDEQYF,.,TRBJ2-7,TRBV9,few
TGTGCCAGCAGTCTTATAGGGAGCTATGGCTACACCTTC,CASSLIGSYGYTF,.,TRBJ1-2,TRBV12-3/TRBV12-4,.
TGTGCCAGCAGCCAAGTTCAGGACCACAGTAAAGAGACCCAGTACTTC,CASSQVQDHSKETQYF,.,TRBJ2-5,TRBV4-2,medium-sized
TGTGCCAGCAGCTTAGCGGGCGAAAAGTACAATGAGCAGTTCTTC,CASSLAGEKYNEQFF,.,TRBJ2-1,TRBV7-2,.
TGCGCCAGCAGCTTGGAACGGGTGAAGTATACGCAGTATTTT,CASSLERVKYTQYF,.,TRBJ2-3,TRBV5-1,medium-sized
TGTGCCAGCAGCTTCAGTTGGGACACTGAAGCTTTCTTT,CASSFSWDTEAFF,.,TRBJ1-1,TRBV11-3,.
TGTGCCAGCAGTTTATTAATCGACTGGACGGGAAACTCCTACGAGCAGCACTTC,CASSLLIDWTGNSYEQHF,.,TRBJ2-7,TRBV28,.
TGCAGTGCTTTTCCTTGGACTAGGGGGATCGACAATGAGCAGTTCTTC,CSAFPWTRGIDNEQFF,.,TRBJ2-1,TRBV20-1,few
TGCAGTGCCGAGGGACTAGTTTACGGGGAGCTGTTTTTT,CSAEGLVYGELFF,TRBD2,TRBJ2-2,TRBV20-1,few
TGCGCCAGCAGCTTTAGCGGTCAAGAGACCCAGTACTTC,CASSFSGQETQYF,.,TRBJ2-5,TRBV5-1,medium-sized
TGCAGTGCTGGGAGGGGGTCCCCAGTAGGGGAGCAGTACTTC,CSAGRGSPVGEQYF,.,TRBJ2-7,TRBV20-1,few
TGTGCCAGCAGCTTAGGTGGGGGGGCCGTCTCCTATGAGCAGTACTTC,CASSLGGGAVSYEQYF,.,TRBJ2-7,TRBV7-2,.
TGTGCCGGTAGTAGGCTAGCGAACACCGGGGAGCTGTTTTTT,CAGSRLANTGELFF,.,TRBJ2-2,TRBV2,few
TGCGCCTCACGGGACGGCCTTAATTCACCCCTCCACTTT,CASRDGLNSPLHF,.,TRBJ1-6,TRBV5-1,few
TGCAGTGCTAGAAAAGGGGGCGGTGGCGCTGAAGCTTTCTTT,CSARKGGGGAEAFF,TRBD1,TRBJ1-1,TRBV20-1,.
TGTGCCAGCAGCTTAGCCAGGGATCAGGCCAAAAACATTCAGTACTTC,CASSLARDQAKNIQYF,.,TRBJ2-4,TRBV7-9,.
TGCGCCAGCAGCCGGGGCCAATCCGGCACAGATACGCAGTATTTT,CASSRGQSGTDTQYF,.,TRBJ2-3,TRBV4-3,few
TGTGCCAGCAGCTTAGATGGGCAGAACACCGGGGAGCTGTTTTTT,CASSLDGQNTGELFF,.,TRBJ2-2,TRBV11-2,.
TGCAGTGCTAGCGGTGACAGGGGATTACAGCCCCAGCATTTT,CSASGDRGLQPQHF,TRBD1,TRBJ1-5,TRBV20-1,.
TGTGCCAACAGCCAAGATACGGGGGGTTCTTACGAGCAGTACTTC,CANSQDTGGSYEQYF,TRBD2,TRBJ2-7,TRBV4-2,.
TGTGCCAGCACCGAGATGGGGAGGGCTTCCTACAATGAGCAGTTCTTC,CASTEMGRASYNEQFF,TRBD2,TRBJ2-1,TRBV7-9,.